These T cell receptor beta chains were read from a single sample in a study of blood T cell repertoires in COVID-19. Sequencing was performed with immunoSEQ multiplex PCR; in TCRdb, only in-frame clones are kept and a portion is missing. The sample shows just over 150,000 clones, just under 95% of them seen only once. The sample comprised peripheral blood. The receptors were gathered from a woman between 45 and 65 years old with acute or convalescent COVID-19. Both conserved end residues are trimmed from each CDR3. Fields, in order: D gene, clone size, CDR3 length, V gene, CDR3 protein. D genes are given only for firm matches. Size tells how often a clone was seen (once, few, many) or the class of an expanded clone, and some rows leave it out.

-	-	11	TRBV6-6	ASRLVEYYEQY
-	-	14	TRBV27	ASSSGYGYSNQPQH
-	-	13	TRBV7-2	ASSFRTFSTDTQY
-	-	11	TRBV18	ASSPPGEQPQH
-	-	12	TRBV19	ASSIQGRDSPLH
-	-	13	TRBV7-2	ASSLAGGSNQPQH
-	-	14	TRBV27	ASSIRLAMVWNEQF
-	-	16	TRBV7-2	ASSLASSLDGANYGYT
-	once	12	TRBV10-3	AISLSGRTDTQY
-	-	12	TRBV7-9	ASSLEPTNSPLH
-	-	12	TRBV3-1/TRBV3-2	ASSPAQGAYGYT
-	-	13	TRBV30	AWSVRTGYTGELF
-	-	9	TRBV20-1	SSSSGHEAF
-	-	14	TRBV23-1	ASSFPIAASTDTQY
-	-	11	TRBV20-1	SASPGRQETQY
-	once	11	TRBV6-5	ASSINRDTEAF
-	-	13	TRBV24-1	ATSDEGLPYNEQF
-	-	11	TRBV5-8	ASSGLAPREQY
-	-	13	TRBV19	ASSMPGVLDAEAF
-	-	13	TRBV7-2	ASSLVGGPPETQY
TRBD1	-	13	TRBV4-2	ASSHPDREGAEAF
TRBD1	-	12	TRBV7-9	ASRQRDRGDEQY
TRBD1	-	13	TRBV18	ASSPSTGANTEAF
TRBD2	-	13	TRBV4-1	ASSQVAAGANTQY
-	-	13	TRBV11-2	ASSGAQRGGNTIY
TRBD1	-	13	TRBV30	AWSGGTGSNQPQH
-	-	12	TRBV21-1	ASSKEKTDTEAF
TRBD1	-	13	TRBV18	ASSPPTGTNSPLH
TRBD1	-	15	TRBV28	ASSSPRQGPSGYEQY
TRBD2	once	13	TRBV4-3	ASSPGTSGSYEQY
TRBD2	-	13	TRBV7-2	ASSPNSGRGETQY
-	-	12	TRBV5-1	ASSLGTTNYGYT
-	-	12	TRBV3-1/TRBV3-2	ASSPRGGSGGYT
-	-	11	TRBV13	ASSPRQNTEAF
-	-	13	TRBV10-2	ASSPLEETNEKLF
-	-	11	TRBV2	ASSETYGNTIY
-	-	16	TRBV19	ASSIELRQNKMNTEAF
TRBD2	once	17	TRBV7-2	ASSPRAGGNSRWAETQY
-	-	12	TRBV14	ASSPQQGRSPLH